The sequence of this TCR beta chain was determined in a study of T-cell memory formation after mild COVID-19. The wider study: TCR clusters mostly belonged to single donors.

The length of the CDR3 is 13 residues. Germline loops: CDR1 MNHNY, CDR2 SVGAGI (reference sequence). V dropped 0 bases and J dropped 0 bases, with 1 base sitting between them. This clonotype was seen a few times. Antigen: not known. TCRdb reprocessed the 5' RACE reads via MiXCR and lists one record per CDR3 protein. The table records about 27,000 distinct CDR3 sequences, roughly 16% of them present only once. Study-level results: SARS-CoV-2 specificity of second-wave clones peaking day 37 was unconfirmed.

The sequence came from an adult who had mild COVID-19 (a few samples of this study predate the infection). Cell type and time point are not known. The rearrangement links TRBV6-6 to TRBJ2-3, with D hard to call. Source material: PBMCs or a T cell subset sorted from them (not recorded which). CDR3 protein: CASSYSSTDTQYF. The DNA for the CDR3 is TGTGCCAGCAGTTACTCCAGCACAGATACGCAGTATTTT.